These 18 T cell receptor beta chains were sequenced from one sample in a study of control samples from healthy donors and cancer patients (TCRdb year 2020). The receptor library was made with the immunoSEQ multiplex PCR assay. The clones in this table, taken by TCRdb from immuneACCESS, are in-frame only. Not every clone is retained; where verified, under half of the shortfall comes from an unresolved V gene, and the cause of the rest is unknown. Present in this sample are around 180,000 clones, 80% to 90% of which were seen just once. Around 5% of the sample comes from the top ten. Sequencing input: blood. The receptor set was obtained from a woman between 25 and 40 years old in good health.

V and J are TRBV15 and TRBJ2-3; TRBD2 matches at 8 bases. Trimming removed 2 bases from V and 7 bases from J; junction bases left unmatched: 20. The CDR3 has 19 amino acids. Germline-derived CDR1 and CDR2 are LNHNV and YYDKDF (reference sequence). This CDR3 is CATSRKLSSGAPAANTQYF. The CDR3 region has the DNA TGTGCCACCAGCAGAAAGTTGAGTAGCGGGGCCCCCGCCGCGAATACGCAGTATTTT. Using reference TRBV15 and TRBJ2-3 for the parts outside the CDR3, the full variable domain is DAMVIQNPRYQVTQFGKPVTLSCSQTLNHNVMYWYQQKSSQAPKLLFHYYDKDFNNEADTPDNFQSRRPNTSFCFLDIRSPGLGDTAMYLCATSRKLSSGAPAANTQYFGPGTRLTVL.

As concerns this clone: The junction and the germline gene differ at one end; a read error may be behind it. The chain is built from TRBV6-5 and TRBJ2-1, with 8 bases identical to TRBD2. The CDR3 loop spans 15 amino acids. Per germline, CDR1 MNHEY and CDR2 SVGAGI. The CDR3 DNA follows: TGTGCCAGCAGGATTCGACTAGCGCGTGACAATGAGCTGTTCTTC. Translation: CASRIRLARDNELFF.

For the CDR3, the DNA is TGTGCCACCAGAGCCGGCCGGAACACTGAAGCTTTCTTT. Amino acids: CATRAGRNTEAFF. The chain combines TRBV24-1 with TRBJ1-1; D ambiguous. The CDR3 runs to 13 residues. Per the germline V gene, CDR1 is KGHDR and CDR2 is SFDVKD. Trimming removed 7 bases from V and 1 base from J, with 9 bases in between.

This clone occurred once. The V gene is TRBV18, the J gene TRBJ2-5; possibly TRBD2 for D (6 bases). Trimming left V 0 bases short and J 5 bases short, with 7 bases between. Germline V gene sequence: CDR1 KGHSH, CDR2 LQKENI. This CDR3 region has 13 residues. As DNA, the CDR3 is TGTGCCAGCTCACCACCAGGGAGGGAGACCCAGTACTTC. Protein sequence: CASSPPGRETQYF. The variable domain in full, completed from reference TRBV18 and TRBJ2-5, reads NAGVMQNPRHLVRRRGQEARLRCSPMKGHSHVYWYRQLPEEGLKFMVYLQKENIIDESGMPKERFSAEFPKEGPSILRIQQVVRGDSAAYFCASSPPGRETQYFGPGTRLLVL.

The chain employs TRBV29-1 and TRBJ1-1; a weak D match, TRBD1 (6 bases). Germline V lookup: CDR1 SQVTM, CDR2 ANQGSEA. V was shortened by 7 bases and J by 5 bases, with 14 bases between the two germline ends. This CDR3 spans 12 amino acids. CDR3 DNA: TGCAGCGCTAGACAGGAGGAAACTGAAGCTTTCTTT. As protein: CSARQEETEAFF.

This clone was counted a single time. The V and J genes are TRBV28 and TRBJ2-5; 12 bases agree with TRBD2. Germline-derived CDR1 and CDR2 are MDHEN and SYDVKM. The V segment lost 6 bases and the J segment 4 bases; nucleotides outside the gene matches: 3. This CDR3 comprises 14 residues. The CDR3 here is CASSRTSGTETQYF. Written as DNA, the CDR3 is TGTGCCAGCAGCCGGACTAGCGGGACAGAGACCCAGTACTTC.

This chain links TRBV2 with TRBJ2-3; no reliable D call. The CDR3 extends over 13 amino acids. Germline loops: CDR1 SNHLY, CDR2 FYNNEI. Trimming shortened V by 5 bases and J by 5 bases, and 11 bases separated the two germline ends. In nucleotides, the CDR3 is TGTGCCAGCAGTTTGGACCTCGGAGATACGCAGTATTTT. Amino acids: CASSLDLGDTQYF.

V is TRBV6-6 and J is TRBJ2-6; a possible D gene is TRBD2 (6 bases). Trimming cost V 6 bases and J 4 bases, with 28 bases left between them. This CDR3 has 20 amino acids. CDR1 MNHNY and CDR2 SVGAGI come from the germline V gene (reference sequence). The CDR3 region has the DNA TGTGCCAGCAGCCTAACCAGCCCTTGGGGAGGTCGGTTGGGGGCCAACGTCCTGACTTTC. It specifies CASSLTSPWGGRLGANVLTF.

V and J are TRBV19 and TRBJ1-2, with 8 nucleotides matching TRBD1. From germline, CDR1 is LNHDA and CDR2 SQIVND (reference sequence). This CDR3 has 15 residues. Trimming removed 4 bases from V and 3 bases from J; junction bases left unmatched: 7. CDR3: CASSRGQGRDYGYTF. In DNA, the CDR3 is TGTGCCAGTAGTAGAGGACAGGGTCGGGACTATGGCTACACCTTC. The full variable domain, completed using reference TRBV19 and TRBJ1-2, is DGGITQSPKYLFRKEGQNVTLSCEQNLNHDAMYWYRQDPGQGLRLIYYSQIVNDFQKGDIAEGYSVSREKKESFPLTVTSAQKNPTAFYLCASSRGQGRDYGYTFGSGTRLTVV.

V usage is TRBV7-9 and J usage is TRBJ2-1; tentatively, D is TRBD1 or TRBD2 (5 bases each). This CDR3 has 16 residues. Germline CDR1 and CDR2: SEHNR and FQNEAQ (reference sequence). Trimming left V 8 bases short and J 5 bases short, with 22 bases between. The CDR3 sequence: CASRPGRDENHNEQFF. In DNA, the CDR3 is TGTGCCAGCCGGCCCGGCCGGGACGAAAACCACAATGAGCAGTTCTTC.

V usage is TRBV5-1 and J usage is TRBJ1-2; 7 bases are shared with TRBD1. This CDR3 has 13 residues. Unmatched junction bases numbered 7, after V lost 7 bases and J lost 4 bases. CDR1 SGHRS and CDR2 YFSETQ come from the germline V gene. CDR3 loop: CASRQQGSYGYTF. CDR3 in DNA: TGCGCCAGCCGTCAACAGGGGTCCTATGGCTACACCTTC.

The chain links TRBV27 to TRBJ2-7, with unresolved D. The V gene lost 8 bases and the J gene lost 6 bases, with 17 bases spanning the gap. Germline V lookup: CDR1 MNHEY, CDR2 SMNVEV (reference sequence). The CDR3 runs 13 residues. CDR3 residues: CASGQDVLVEQYF. CDR3 coding DNA: TGTGCCAGCGGGCAGGATGTTTTAGTCGAGCAGTACTTC.

This clone was seen a handful of times. The chain links TRBV6-5 to TRBJ2-5; D might be TRBD1 or TRBD2, each matching 5 bases. The V end lost 8 bases, the J end lost 4 bases, and 8 bases lay between the germline ends. The CDR3 has 11 residues. Germline CDR1 is MNHEY and CDR2 is SVGAGI. As DNA, the CDR3 is TGTGCCAGCGGGACGTCAGAGACCCAGTACTTC. Its protein is CASGTSETQYF.

This clone has more than one count but fewer than ten. The rearrangement joins TRBV6-5 to TRBJ2-5, with D unresolved. Germline V CDR1 and CDR2: MNHEY, SVGAGI. With 2 bases removed from V and 3 bases from J, the gap between germline ends came to 13 bases. This CDR3 comprises 15 residues. The CDR3 DNA is TGTGCCAGCAGTTACCCCCGAGAGGCTGAAGAGACCCAGTACTTC. Encoded protein: CASSYPREAEETQYF.

The chain has TRBV12-3 or TRBV12-4 and TRBJ1-2, with D unresolved. Trimming took 1 base from V and 8 from J, leaving 8 bases between them. The CDR3 sequence is 12 residues long. CDR3 sequence (DNA): TGTGCCAGCAGTTTAGGGACGGAAGGCTACACCTTC. It encodes CASSLGTEGYTF.

The chain has TRBV29-1 and TRBJ1-1; maybe TRBD1 (5 bases). The germline CDR1 and CDR2 sequences are SQVTM and ANQGSEA. CDR3 size: 13 residues. V was shortened by 7 bases and J by 4 bases, with 16 bases between the two germline ends. CDR3 residues: CSAGDSTLTEAFF. The DNA of the CDR3 is TGCAGCGCGGGGGATTCAACCCTCACTGAAGCTTTCTTT.

The chain uses TRBV13 and TRBJ2-1, with D possibly TRBD2 on 6 matching bases. Germline V gene data show CDR1 as PRHDT and CDR2 as FYEKMQ (reference sequence). This CDR3 is built from 17 residues. V lost 2 bases, J lost 0 bases, and 14 bases lay in between. Here the CDR3 reads CASSLSAEGSSYNEQFF. CDR3 bases: TGTGCCAGCAGCTTATCAGCGGAGGGAAGCTCCTACAATGAGCAGTTCTTC.

V is TRBV30 and J is TRBJ2-3, with 13 bases aligning to TRBD2. After removal of 4 bases from V and 2 bases from J, the junction contained 9 bases not matched to a gene. Germline V gene data show CDR1 as GTSNPN and CDR2 as SVGIG (reference sequence). The CDR3 sequence is 17 residues long. The CDR3 region is CAWIKIGLAGATDTQYF. The CDR3 DNA follows: TGTGCCTGGATTAAAATAGGACTAGCGGGGGCCACAGATACGCAGTATTTT. Complete variable domain (other parts from reference TRBV30 and TRBJ2-3): SQTIHQWPATLVQPVGSPLSLECTVEGTSNPNLYWYRQAAGRGLQLLFYSVGIGQISSEVPQNLSASRPQDRQFILSSKKLLLSDSGFYLCAWIKIGLAGATDTQYFGPGTRLTVL.